Following are 17 T cell receptor beta chains from one sample sequenced in a study of T cell changes during pregnancy in multiple sclerosis. Some clones are missing from TCRdb's copy, which holds only in-frame ones; the method was immunoSEQ multiplex PCR. The data show approximately 80,000 clones, nearly 95% seen once. This material consisted of peripheral blood, taken in the second trimester of pregnancy. The receptor set was obtained from a female donor in good health, enrolled as a control in a pregnancy study.

The chain recombines TRBV28 with TRBJ1-3; D may be TRBD1 (5 bases). V lost 1 base and J lost 0, with 13 bases in between. The CDR3 is made up of 17 amino acids. Germline V CDR1 and CDR2: MDHEN, SYDVKM. In DNA form, the CDR3 reads TGTGCCAGCAGTTTATCCCGGACGGGGGGCTCTGGAAACACCATATATTTT. Translation gives CASSLSRTGGSGNTIYF. Together with reference TRBV28 and TRBJ1-3, the CDR3 gives the full variable domain: DVKVTQSSRYLVKRTGEKVFLECVQDMDHENMFWYRQDPGLGLRLIYFSYDVKMKEKGDIPEGYSVSREKKERFSLILESASTNQTSMYLCASSLSRTGGSGNTIYFGEGSWLTVV.

This sequence joins TRBV2 and TRBJ2-1; D ambiguous. V dropped 5 bases and J dropped 8 bases, with 13 bases sitting between them. The CDR3 has 13 residues. CDR1 and CDR2 (germline): SNHLY, FYNNEI. CDR3 residues: CASSPSLRDEQFF. The CDR3 region has the DNA TGTGCCAGCAGTCCGTCCCTCCGGGATGAGCAGTTCTTC.

The J gene is TRBJ2-5, the V gene TRBV19; 7 bases align to TRBD2. The CDR3 is 14 residues long. Trimming removed 8 bases from V and 1 base from J; junction bases left unmatched: 7. CDR1 LNHDA and CDR2 SQIVND come from the germline V gene (reference sequence). The CDR3: CASAASGGQETQYF. The CDR3 DNA follows: TGTGCCAGTGCCGCTAGCGGCGGCCAAGAGACCCAGTACTTC.

V and J are TRBV30 and TRBJ2-3; 7 bases are shared with TRBD2. This CDR3 comprises 15 residues. Germline V lookup: CDR1 GTSNPN, CDR2 SVGIG (reference sequence). V was clipped by 5 bases and J by 1 base; unmatched bases: 9. CDR3 bases: TGTGCCTGGGGGTCCAGCGGGGTGGGCACAGATACGCAGTATTTT. Translating it yields CAWGSSGVGTDTQYF. The variable domain in full, completed from reference TRBV30 and TRBJ2-3, reads SQTIHQWPATLVQPVGSPLSLECTVEGTSNPNLYWYRQAAGRGLQLLFYSVGIGQISSEVPQNLSASRPQDRQFILSSKKLLLSDSGFYLCAWGSSGVGTDTQYFGPGTRLTVL.

The V gene is TRBV28, the J gene TRBJ2-7, with D possibly matching TRBD1 (5 bases). Germline V gene lookup returns CDR1 MDHEN and CDR2 SYDVKM. Trimming cost V 5 bases and J 2 bases, with 13 bases left between them. The CDR3 spans 14 residues. CDR3 amino acids: CASSPQGNPYEQYF. As DNA, the CDR3 is TGTGCCAGCAGTCCTCAGGGAAATCCCTACGAGCAGTACTTC.

The rearrangement uses TRBV6-1 and TRBJ2-3, with D possibly TRBD1 on 6 matching bases. V shed 2 bases and J shed 6 bases, with 18 bases lying between them. Per the germline V gene, CDR1 is MNHNS and CDR2 is SASEGT. The CDR3 totals 16 residues. The CDR3 coding sequence is TGTGCCAGCAGTGAAAGGGACACACTACCCAGGGATACGCAGTATTTT. Its protein product is CASSERDTLPRDTQYF.

DNA of the CDR3: TGTGCCAGCAGCTTGGAGATAGGGCAGGGGTTCTACGAGCAGTACTTC. Its protein is CASSLEIGQGFYEQYF. V and J are TRBV5-4 and TRBJ2-7, with a possible D match to TRBD1 (6 bases). Germline V gene sequence: CDR1 SGHNT, CDR2 YYREEE (reference sequence). V dropped 0 bases and J dropped 3 bases, with 16 bases sitting between them. This CDR3 is built from 16 residues.

The rearrangement joins TRBV29-1 to TRBJ1-1; D perhaps matches TRBD1 (6 bases). This CDR3 has 12 residues. Germline assignment: CDR1 SQVTM and CDR2 ANQGSEA. Between the trimmed V and J ends, which lost 0 bases and 11 bases, there was a span of 13 bases. Here the CDR3 DNA reads TGCAGCGTTGAAGATCCAGGGGCAAGGGCTTTCTTT. Its translation: CSVEDPGARAFF. Supplemented by reference TRBV29-1 and TRBJ1-1, the full variable domain reads SAVISQKPSRDICQRGTSLTIQCQVDSQVTMMFWYRQQPGQSLTLIATANQGSEATYESGFVIDKFPISRPNLTFSTLTVSNMSPEDSSIYLCSVEDPGARAFFGQGTRLTVV.

The table lists this clone with a count of one. This chain links TRBV7-9 with TRBJ2-5, with 8 bases fitting TRBD1. The germline V gene encodes CDR1 SEHNR and CDR2 FQNEAQ (reference sequence). With 5 bases clipped from V and 3 bases from J, the junction kept 8 bases outside the gene matches. This CDR3 contains 15 residues. CDR3 nucleotide sequence: TGTGCCAGCAGCCCCCAGGGGGCGGCGGAAGAGACCCAGTACTTC. Translated: CASSPQGAAEETQYF.

V usage is TRBV5-1 and J usage is TRBJ2-7; TRBD2 aligns across 10 bases. This CDR3 is built from 15 residues. Trimming took 3 bases from V and 0 from J; bases not matched to a gene: 3. Germline V gene lookup returns CDR1 SGHRS and CDR2 YFSETQ. CDR3 bases: TGCGCCAGCAGCTCGCTAGCGGGAGCCTCCTACGAGCAGTACTTC. This codes for CASSSLAGASYEQYF.

This rearrangement joins TRBV28 to TRBJ2-1, with 7 bases matching TRBD2. CDR3 length: 17 amino acids. The J segment lost 0 bases and the V segment lost 4 bases, leaving 9 bases of the junction unmatched. CDR1 is MDHEN and CDR2 is SYDVKM in the germline V gene. This chain's CDR3 is CASSWPLGGSSYNEQFF. CDR3 nucleotides: TGTGCCAGCAGTTGGCCCCTAGGCGGGAGCTCCTACAATGAGCAGTTCTTC.

This chain links TRBV5-1 with TRBJ1-3; no definite D call. The CDR3 is made up of 16 amino acids. Germline assignment: CDR1 SGHRS and CDR2 YFSETQ. With 3 bases removed from V and 0 bases from J, the gap between germline ends came to 13 bases. CDR3 bases: TGCGCCAGCAGCTCCTTTGGCGGCACCTCTGGAAACACCATATATTTT. This gives the protein CASSSFGGTSGNTIYF.

The J gene is TRBJ1-5, the V gene TRBV15; 8 bases align to TRBD1. CDR1 is LNHNV, CDR2 YYDKDF, per germline (reference sequence). The CDR3 loop spans 17 amino acids. The V and J ends lost 3 bases and 6 bases, in that order; junction bases with no gene match: 13. CDR3 in DNA: TGTGCCACCAGCAGTGATGAGACAGGGGTAGGTGCTCAGCCCCAGCATTTT. Residues: CATSSDETGVGAQPQHF.

The chain carries TRBV6-1 and TRBJ2-2; D perhaps matches TRBD2 (6 bases). Germline values: CDR1 MNHNS, CDR2 SASEGT. This CDR3 is built from 15 residues. V was cut by 3 bases and J by 7 bases, with 15 bases left in between. The CDR3 nucleotides are TGTGCCAGCAGTGAGGGTTGGGGACTGGGCGGGGAGCTGTTTTTT. Its translation: CASSEGWGLGGELFF.

This chain joins TRBV6-5 and TRBJ2-1; D is possibly TRBD1 (6 bases). The CDR3 is 14 amino acids. Germline CDR1 reads MNHEY; CDR2 reads SVGAGI. With 6 bases removed from V and 6 bases from J, the gap between germline ends came to 15 bases. The CDR3 sequence: CASSSGGQFNEQFF. CDR3 nucleotides: TGTGCCAGCAGCTCAGGTGGACAGTTCAATGAGCAGTTCTTC.

The chain uses TRBV19 and TRBJ2-3; TRBD1 matches at 7 bases. Germline CDR1 and CDR2: LNHDA and SQIVND (reference sequence). Trimming took 7 bases from V and 2 from J; bases not matched to a gene: 6. The CDR3 covers 14 residues. In DNA form, the CDR3 reads TGTGCCAGTAAATGGACAGGATACACAGATACGCAGTATTTT. Its protein is CASKWTGYTDTQYF.

The sample holds a few counts of this clone. The CDR3 reads CASAQGTEAFF. The CDR3 nucleotides read TGTGCCAGTGCTCAGGGCACTGAAGCTTTCTTT. The rearrangement uses TRBV19 and TRBJ1-1, with D maybe TRBD1 (5 bases). Germline V gene sequence: CDR1 LNHDA, CDR2 SQIVND (reference sequence). CDR3 length: 11 amino acids. Trimming shortened V by 8 bases and J by 4 bases, and 8 bases separated the two germline ends.